The 4 T cell receptor beta chains below all came from one sample that was sequenced in a study of blood T cell repertoires in COVID-19. Data came from immunoSEQ multiplex PCR; TCRdb stores just in-frame clones and leaves some out. Among fewer than 90,000 clones listed, about 96% were seen once. The sequenced sample consisted of peripheral blood. All receptors come from a human donor with active COVID-19. The donor label of this sample is uncertain.

The chain carries TRBV28 and TRBJ1-1; D gene ambiguous. This CDR3 has 14 amino acids. V lost 3 bases and J 3 bases, leaving 11 bases between the germline ends. CDR1 MDHEN and CDR2 SYDVKM come from the germline V gene. The CDR3 protein is CASSLGRRDTEAFF. The CDR3 nucleotides read TGTGCCAGCAGTTTGGGCCGGCGGGACACTGAAGCTTTCTTT.

The genes are TRBV5-5 and TRBJ2-2, with 8 bases identical to TRBD1. Trimming at V came to 4 bases and at J to 4 bases, leaving 3 bases not matched to a gene. CDR3 size: 14 residues. Germline-derived CDR1 and CDR2 are SGHKS and YYEKEE (reference sequence). The chain's CDR3 is CASSRTGRTGELFF. CDR3 nucleotides: TGTGCCAGCAGCCGGACAGGGCGCACCGGGGAGCTGTTTTTT. The variable domain in full, with the rest retrieved from reference TRBV5-5 and TRBJ2-2, is DAGVTQSPTHLIKTRGQQVTLRCSPISGHKSVSWYQQVLGQGPQFIFQYYEKEERGRGNFPDRFSARQFPNYSSELNVNALLLGDSALYLCASSRTGRTGELFFGEGSRLTVL.

This chain links TRBV3-1 (or the pseudogene TRBV3-2) with TRBJ1-5; D remains unclear. The length of the CDR3 is 14 residues. Trimming stripped 2 bases from V and 4 bases from J, with 9 bases between. CDR1 and CDR2 from the germline V gene are LGHDT and YNNKEL (reference sequence). The CDR3 loop is CASSQSSRNQPQHF. CDR3 coding DNA: TGTGCCAGCAGCCAATCTAGCAGGAATCAGCCCCAGCATTTT.

The CDR3 spells CASSYIGGSSSYEQYF. The CDR3 nucleotides read TGTGCCAGCAGTTACATTGGGGGGTCGTCCTCCTACGAGCAGTACTTC. V is TRBV6-5 and J is TRBJ2-7, with D tentatively TRBD2 (6 bases). The CDR3 spans 16 residues. Germline assignment: CDR1 MNHEY and CDR2 SVGAGI. The V end lost 2 bases, the J end lost 0 bases, and 14 bases lay between the germline ends.